A selection of T cell receptor beta chains follows, all from one sample in a study of T cell responses to AZD1222 COVID-19 vaccine. Only in-frame clones appear in the TCRdb table, and some are missing; sequencing was by immunoSEQ multiplex PCR. Of around 100,000 clones listed, 80% to 95% are singletons. The sequencing here drew on peripheral blood, taken on day 0 of AZD1222 vaccination. The receptors stem from an adult in good health. Each CDR3 is given with its conserved first and last residue. The D gene is left open where the match is weak. Clone size is stated in some rows and not others, as once, few, many or a class when expanded.

v_gene	j_gene	abundance	d_gene	CDR3nt	CDR3aa
TRBV7-7	TRBJ2-7	once	NA	TGTGCCAGCAGCCCCCCGGGGTCCTACGAGCAGTACTTC	CASSPPGSYEQYF
TRBV6-5	TRBJ2-3	NA	NA	TGTGCCAGCAGGGGGGGTCCCACAGATACGCAGTATTTT	CASRGGPTDTQYF
TRBV28	TRBJ1-1	NA	NA	TGTGCCAGCAGTATTACCGGGACGGTGAACACTGAAGCTTTCTTT	CASSITGTVNTEAFF
TRBV5-1	TRBJ1-1	few	NA	TGCGCCAGCAGCTTGGACAGGTTTGGCACTGAAGCTTTCTTT	CASSLDRFGTEAFF
TRBV15	TRBJ1-5	NA	NA	TGTGCCACCAGCAAAGGAGGTCAGCCCCAGCATTTT	CATSKGGQPQHF
TRBV19	TRBJ2-7	NA	TRBD1	TGTGCCAGTAGTATTCGGGACAGGGGGCCCTACGAGCAGTACTTC	CASSIRDRGPYEQYF
TRBV3-1/TRBV3-2	TRBJ2-3	NA	NA	TGTGCCAGCAGCCGCCGGCGGGGCGGGTCTGGCACAGATACGCAGTATTTT	CASSRRRGGSGTDTQYF
TRBV13	TRBJ1-2	NA	NA	TGTGCCAGCAGCTTACGGGGAGGTGGCTACACCTTC	CASSLRGGGYTF
TRBV7-2	TRBJ2-3	NA	NA	TGTGCCAGCAGCTTAATAGGAGGGGTGCGAAGCACAGATACGCAGTATTTT	CASSLIGGVRSTDTQYF
TRBV12-1	TRBJ1-1	NA	NA	TGTGCCAGCAGCTTTGTCACTGAAGCTTTCTTT	CASSFVTEAFF
TRBV19	TRBJ2-1	NA	TRBD2	TGTGCCAGTAGTATAGGACTAGCGGCGCTTGGGGAGCAGTTCTTC	CASSIGLAALGEQFF
TRBV7-2	TRBJ2-7	few	NA	TGTGCCAGCAGCGCGACGTCCCATGGGACCTACGAGCAGTACTTC	CASSATSHGTYEQYF
TRBV7-9	TRBJ1-5	NA	NA	TGTGCCAGCAGCCTAGGGGGGGCTGTTCAGCCCCAGCATTTT	CASSLGGAVQPQHF
TRBV7-3	TRBJ1-6	NA	NA	TGTGCCAGCAGCGGAGGAGGTAATTCACCCCTCCACTTT	CASSGGGNSPLHF
TRBV30	TRBJ2-2	NA	TRBD2	TGTGCCTGGGGTTCCGGGCTAGCGGGAGCGTTTACCGGGGAGCTGTTTTTT	CAWGSGLAGAFTGELFF
TRBV11-2	TRBJ2-3	NA	NA	TGTGCCAGCAGCTTAGGAGCGACAACAGATACGCAGTATTTT	CASSLGATTDTQYF
TRBV11-3	TRBJ1-1	NA	NA	TGTGCCAGCAGCTTGTCCACCGCGGGACTTCCTGAAGCTTTCTTT	CASSLSTAGLPEAFF
TRBV9	TRBJ2-2	few	TRBD2	TGTGCCAGCAGCGTTCTAGCGGCGAACACCGGGGAGCTGTTTTTT	CASSVLAANTGELFF
TRBV6-6	TRBJ1-1	NA	NA	TGTGCCAGCAGTTACCCGAACAGGGTTACTGAAGCTTTCTTT	CASSYPNRVTEAFF
TRBV2	TRBJ1-1	NA	NA	TGTGCCAGCAGTGAAAGGGGGGTCACTGAAGCTTTCTTT	CASSERGVTEAFF
TRBV7-9	TRBJ1-4	once	TRBD1	TGTGCCAGCAGCCCAGGACAGGGGAGAGAAAAACTGTTTTTT	CASSPGQGREKLFF
TRBV10-3	TRBJ2-3	NA	TRBD2	TGTGCCATCAGTTCTAGCGGGAGTACAGATACGCAGTATTTT	CAISSSGSTDTQYF
TRBV5-6	TRBJ2-3	once	NA	TGTGCCAGCAGTCTCACCTCAGTAGATACGCAGTATTTT	CASSLTSVDTQYF
TRBV7-2	TRBJ1-1	NA	NA	TGTGCCAGCAGCCTAACGGGGGTGAACACTGAAGCTTTCTTT	CASSLTGVNTEAFF
TRBV7-2	TRBJ1-5	NA	NA	TGTGCCAGCAGCTTAGGACTGGATAGCAATCAGCCCCAGCATTTT	CASSLGLDSNQPQHF
TRBV9	TRBJ1-4	NA	TRBD1	TGTGCCAGCAGCGTAGGAACAGGGGGAGGGGAAAAACTGTTTTTT	CASSVGTGGGEKLFF
TRBV10-3	TRBJ1-3	NA	NA	TGTGCCATCGGCGGAAGAATAGGCTCTGGAAACACCATATATTTT	CAIGGRIGSGNTIYF
TRBV6-5	TRBJ2-1	NA	NA	TGTGCCAGCAGCTCCCGCAGGATCTCCTACAATGAGCAGTTCTTC	CASSSRRISYNEQFF
TRBV6-6	TRBJ1-1	NA	NA	TGTGCCAGCAGTCGGGACACTGAAGCTTTCTTT	CASSRDTEAFF
TRBV19	TRBJ2-2	NA	TRBD2	TGTGCCAGTAGAGGGGGGGCTAGCGGGAGTGCCGGGGAGCTGTTTTTT	CASRGGASGSAGELFF
TRBV4-3	TRBJ2-4	NA	NA	TGCGCCAGCAGCCAAGCCCCAGCGAGGAGTCATGAAAACATTCAGTACTTC	CASSQAPARSHENIQYF
TRBV6-5	TRBJ2-3	NA	NA	TGTGCCAGCAGCGCCGGACAGAGCACAGATACGCAGTATTTT	CASSAGQSTDTQYF
TRBV27	TRBJ2-2	NA	TRBD1	TGTGCCAGCAGGGTTTCCGGGACAGGGGCTGGGGAGCTGTTTTTT	CASRVSGTGAGELFF